This is a list of T cell receptor beta chains from one sample in a study of T cells in Graves' hyperthyroidism and ophthalmopathy. TCRdb passed the multiplex PCR reads through MiXCR, listing each CDR3 protein once. The sample contains about 480,000 distinct CDR3 sequences, approximately 15% of which appear only once. The sample taken for sequencing was blood. Receptors originate from a woman aged 18-35 years with Graves' hyperthyroidism. CDR3s include the opening cysteine and the closing phenylalanine or tryptophan. The order of the fields is J gene, D gene, clone size, V gene, CDR3 DNA, CDR3 protein. A D gene is named only where the DNA matches it firmly. Clone size, where shown, is once, few, many, or a class for clones that have expanded.

TRBJ2-7 TRBD2 few TRBV4-1 TGCGCCAGCAGCCATGCACTAGCGGGTCCCTACGAGCAGTACTTC CASSHALAGPYEQYF
TRBJ1-4 NA many TRBV5-1 TGCGCCAGCAGCTTGGGGGCTTCTAATGAAAAACTGTTTTTT CASSLGASNEKLFF
TRBJ2-3 NA few TRBV5-1 TGCGCCAGCAGCTTGGTGGAGCGGTTAGGCACAGATACGCAGTATTTT CASSLVERLGTDTQYF
TRBJ2-7 NA many TRBV19 TGTGCCAGTAGTCCGCAAGCTGGAGATCGGTACGAGCAGTACTTC CASSPQAGDRYEQYF
TRBJ2-1 NA NA TRBV27 TGTGCCAGCAGACAAAACAGCGCGGTAGGACAACAGTTCTTC CASRQNSAVGQQFF
TRBJ1-1 NA many TRBV4-1 TGCGCCAGCAGCCAAGATGGCACTGAAGCTTTCTTT CASSQDGTEAFF
TRBJ1-3 NA many TRBV6-2/TRBV6-3 TGTGCCAGCGGACGACATTATGGAAACACCATATATTTT CASGRHYGNTIYF
TRBJ2-6 TRBD1 many TRBV30 TGTGCCTTGGGACAGGCCTTACCATCTGGGGCCAACGTCCTGACTTTC CALGQALPSGANVLTF
TRBJ1-6 NA many TRBV2 TGTGCCAGCACGGCAGGGGATTCACCCCTCCACTTT CASTAGDSPLHF
TRBJ1-1 NA NA TRBV11-3 TGTGCCAGCAGCTTGAAGGAAGAAGCTTTCTTT CASSLKEEAFF
TRBJ2-6 NA NA TRBV6-5 TGTGCCAGCAGTTACTCGGTGATGGGAGCCGGGGCCAACGTCCTGACTTTC CASSYSVMGAGANVLTF
TRBJ2-1 NA many TRBV19 TGTGCCACCAAAAGGCGTAAGGGAAACAATGAGCAGTTCTTC CATKRRKGNNEQFF
TRBJ2-3 NA NA TRBV19 TGTGCCAGTAGTATCGCACCGGAAGCGGGCCCAGGTACGCAGTATTTT CASSIAPEAGPGTQYF
TRBJ2-5 NA NA TRBV6-1 TGTGCCAGCGGCCCGAAGGAGGAGGAGACCCAGTACTTC CASGPKEEETQYF
TRBJ2-3 TRBD1 few TRBV19 TGTGCCAGTAGTCCCGACAGGGAAGATACGCAGTATTTT CASSPDREDTQYF
TRBJ2-1 TRBD2 many TRBV18 TGTGCCAGCTCACCGTCGGGACTAGCATCATTCTATGAGCAGTTCTTC CASSPSGLASFYEQFF
TRBJ2-7 NA few TRBV5-1 TGCGCCAGCAGCTTAGAGTGGCAGTCCTACGAGCAGTACTTC CASSLEWQSYEQYF
TRBJ2-5 NA few TRBV5-1 TGCGCCAGCAGCGCCGCGGCGGGGACCCAAGAGACCCAGTACTTC CASSAAAGTQETQYF
TRBJ2-3 TRBD2 many TRBV6-6 TGTGCCAGCAGTTACTCGAAGTCAGCGGGAGCTGTGGATACGCAGTATTTT CASSYSKSAGAVDTQYF
TRBJ2-1 TRBD2 many TRBV7-3 TGTGCCAGCAGCTTAAGACTAGCGTCCTACAATGAGCAGTTCTTC CASSLRLASYNEQFF
TRBJ2-1 NA many TRBV27 TGTGCCAGCAGTTCTCCACTAGCCAGCTCCTACAATGAGCAGTTCTTC CASSSPLASSYNEQFF
TRBJ2-1 TRBD2 NA TRBV5-1 TGCGCCAGCAGATTTGGGGGGGGGGGGAATGAGCAGTTCTTC CASRFGGGGNEQFF
TRBJ1-2 TRBD1 NA TRBV5-1 TGCGCCAGCAGCTCCCCCGGGACAGGGGGTTATTATGGCTACACCTTC CASSSPGTGGYYGYTF
TRBJ2-1 NA many TRBV5-1 TGTGCCAGCAGCTTAGACAATGAGCAGTTCTTC CASSLDNEQFF